This record covers a single T cell receptor (beta chain). The target antigen is unknown. The data were taken from a study of cytomegalovirus exposure and HLA in healthy donors. General observations from the study: It was confirmed in vitro that a few of the CMV-associated chains were specific for CMV antigens.

Researchers ran the PCR with 60 Vbeta and 13 Jbeta primers. This table comes from immunoSEQ multiplex PCR, and its TCRdb copy is limited to in-frame clones, with some not included. Here the sample spans 150,000 or so clones, around 72% being singletons. Sequenced sample: PBMCs. This TCR derives from a woman in her 40s in good health and CMV-seropositive.

CDR3 region: CASSSLFSGTGYSPLHF. DNA of the CDR3: TGTGCCAGCAGTTCTCTATTCTCCGGGACAGGGTATTCACCCCTCCACTTT. This chain connects TRBV27 to TRBJ1-6; 9 bases agree with TRBD1. The length of the CDR3 is 17 residues. V lost 4 bases and J lost 8; bases outside the gene matches: 12. CDR1 and CDR2 from the germline V gene are MNHEY and SMNVEV (reference sequence).